The T cell receptor (beta chain) described here comes from a study of T cells in Graves' hyperthyroidism and ophthalmopathy. Details on this clonotype: The target antigen is unknown.

RNA transcripts yielded amplified TCR beta CDR3 regions. HTBI primers were employed in a first-round RT-PCR of the TCR CDR3. TCRdb reanalysed the multiplex PCR reads using MiXCR and keeps one entry per CDR3 protein. The data contain a few hundred thousand distinct CDR3 sequences, about 20% of them singletons. 10 ml of fresh peripheral blood supplied the PBMCs. The germline V gene encodes CDR1 MNHNS and CDR2 SASEGT. The CDR3 sequence is 15 residues long. J gave up 8 bases and V 7 bases, and 11 bases lay outside the gene matches. General study findings and limits: A 13 V-J signature model discriminated ophthalmopathy versus stable hyperthyroidism.

This chain joins TRBV6-1 and TRBJ1-4; TRBD1 matches 9 bases. The source of this sequence is a man between 25 and 39 years old with Graves' ophthalmopathy. The specimen was blood. CDR3 DNA: TGTGCCAGCACTAGAGGTCTCGGGACAGGGGAAAAACTGTTTTTT. Its protein is CASTRGLGTGEKLFF.